Shown below are 2 T cell receptor beta chains from a single sample sequenced in a study of early T cells in non-severe SARS-CoV-2 infection. MiXCR, run by TCRdb on the 5' RACE reads, gives a single entry per CDR3 protein. The table includes tens of thousands of distinct CDR3 sequences, 12% detected once. Material: whole blood. These receptors all come from an adult who was a healthcare worker with PCR-confirmed SARS-CoV-2 infection or an uninfected control (not recorded which).

V and J are TRBV6-1 and TRBJ1-2, with unresolved D. In germline, CDR1 is MNHNS, CDR2 SASEGT. The length of the CDR3 is 13 residues. Trimming shortened V by 6 bases and J by 4 bases, and 12 bases separated the two germline ends. The CDR3 nucleotides are TGTGCCAGCAGAGCCGGCGTCATCTATGGCTACACCTTC. Its translation: CASRAGVIYGYTF.

This clonotype was seen many times. The genes are TRBV24-1 and TRBJ2-5; no definite D call. The CDR3 sequence is 12 residues long. CDR1 and CDR2 from the germline V gene are KGHDR and SFDVKD. Trimming stripped 7 bases from V and 5 bases from J, with 10 bases between. CDR3 in amino acids: CATSQIGETQYF. Here the CDR3 DNA reads TGTGCCACCAGCCAGATTGGGGAGACCCAGTACTTC.